These 3 T cell receptor beta chains came from one sample sequenced in a study of T cells in Graves' hyperthyroidism and ophthalmopathy. The CDR3 regions of TCR beta were amplified from RNA transcripts. The study used the HTBI primer set for a first-round RT-PCR of the TCR CDR3. TCRdb itself ran the multiplex PCR reads through MiXCR, one entry per CDR3 protein. The data contain about 350,000 distinct CDR3 sequences, approximately 15% of them seen just once; the ten biggest clones take up 20% to 25%. Specimen: blood. The receptors stem from a woman in her twenties or thirties with Graves' hyperthyroidism.

Ten or more counts support this clonotype. The rearrangement links TRBV18 to TRBJ1-1; possibly TRBD1 for D (5 bases). Germline V CDR1 and CDR2: KGHSH, LQKENI. V lost 3 bases and J 1 base, leaving 9 bases between the germline ends. This CDR3 contains 14 residues. The CDR3, as DNA: TGTGCCAGCTCACCCCGGGGGAGGAACACTGAAGCTTTCTTT. Encoded protein: CASSPRGRNTEAFF. The variable domain in full, completed from reference TRBV18 and TRBJ1-1, reads NAGVMQNPRHLVRRRGQEARLRCSPMKGHSHVYWYRQLPEEGLKFMVYLQKENIIDESGMPKERFSAEFPKEGPSILRIQQVVRGDSAAYFCASSPRGRNTEAFFGQGTRLTVV.

This clonotype was seen ten or more times. The chain employs TRBV28 and TRBJ1-1; D not resolved. This CDR3 comprises 14 residues. V shed 3 bases and J shed 0 bases, with 8 bases lying between them. Germline lookup yields CDR1 MDHEN and CDR2 SYDVKM. CDR3 in DNA: TGTGCCAGCAGTTTGGAGGAGTTGAACACTGAAGCTTTCTTT. Its translation: CASSLEELNTEAFF.

This clonotype was observed a few times. The rearrangement uses TRBV5-1 and TRBJ2-2; TRBD1 might be the D (6 bases). The CDR3 spans 13 residues. The V gene lost 7 bases and the J gene lost 6 bases, with 13 bases spanning the gap. Germline V gene lookup returns CDR1 SGHRS and CDR2 YFSETQ. The CDR3 loop is CASGQRAAGELFF. CDR3 bases: TGCGCCAGCGGACAGAGGGCCGCCGGGGAGCTGTTTTTT.